This T cell receptor beta chain came from a study of T cell changes during pregnancy in multiple sclerosis (dated by TCRdb to the late 2010s). Regarding the research as a whole: The study examined how the T cell repertoire changed over the course of pregnancy in women with multiple sclerosis.

The CDR3 sequence holds 14 residues, the cysteine and phenylalanine included. Here the CDR3 DNA is all that survives: 42 bases in frame from base 1. Sequences SGHDT (CDR1) and YYEEEE (CDR2) are obtained from the germline V gene. A distance of 11 bases separates the germline ends of V and J, which lose 7 bases and 1 base respectively. About this clone: Its antigen is still unknown. Qualities for individual bases were not recorded, and no much larger clone is one base off.

The library was obtained by the immunoSEQ multiplex PCR assay. TCRdb mirrors the immuneACCESS table, restricted to in-frame sequences. Some clones are absent from its copies; in checked studies, under half trace to an unresolved V gene, and the reason for the others is unknown. In this sample the table shows about 83,000 clones, about 91% of which occur a single time. Roughly 4% of the sample belongs to the ten largest clones. This TCR derives from a female donor in good health, serving as a control in a pregnancy study. Some clones in this sample may be carry-over from other donors' samples. The chain joins TRBV5-6 to TRBJ2-2, with a tentative D gene TRBD2 over 5 matching bases. Source: PBMCs, taken in the first trimester of pregnancy. In nucleotide form, the sequence is TGTGCCAGCCTCGGGATAGAGAACACCGGGGAGCTGTTTTTT. This sequence encodes CASLGIENTGELFF. Outside the CDR3, residues come from the reference TRBV5-6 and TRBJ2-2 proteins, so the full variable domain is: DAGVTQSPTHLIKTRGQQVTLRCSPKSGHDTVSWYQQALGQGPQFIFQYYEEEERQRGNFPDRFSGHQFPNYSSELNVNALLLGDSALYLCASLGIENTGELFFGEGSRLTVL.